This note documents a single T cell receptor (beta chain) sequence. Healthy Caucasian donors formed the entire cohort. TCRdb re-called the 5' RACE reads through MiXCR, storing one row per CDR3 protein. The table records approximately 550,000 distinct CDR3 sequences, more than 20% of them present only once. The data originate from a study of identical twins. Germline V lookup: CDR1 SEHNR, CDR2 FQNEAQ (reference sequence). Trimming left V 1 base short and J 3 bases short, with 16 bases between. The CDR3 sequence is 17 residues long. These data also featured in a second study, about yellow fever vaccine responses in identical twins. That work states: In identical twins, vaccine T cell responses appeared partly shared and partly individual.

The origin of this receptor is a young woman in good health. This chain uses TRBV7-9 with TRBJ2-1; D is ambiguous. Sequenced: CD4+ T cells sorted from blood. The CDR3 reads CASSLERGPSHYNEQFF. CDR3 bases: TGTGCCAGCAGCTTAGAGCGAGGACCCTCCCACTACAATGAGCAGTTCTTC.